This TCR beta chain was sequenced for a study of response to subunit inactivated influenza vaccine. General study findings and limits: Each seasonal influenza vaccination recruits few new T cells, the authors suggested.

CDR1 and CDR2 (germline): SGHVS, FQNEAQ. The CDR3 consists of 14 residues. V lost 4 bases and J lost 6; bases outside the gene matches: 8. This clonotype was detected only a few times. What it recognizes is unknown. MiXCR was run by TCRdb on the RT-PCR reads, yielding one entry per CDR3 protein. The sample has around 790,000 distinct CDR3 sequences; approximately 21% are singletons. The specimen was PBMCs from blood, collected more than 4 days after vaccination. The chain recombines TRBV7-8 with TRBJ2-7; TRBD1 matches 8 bases. The sequence came from a man in his fifties who received an inactivated influenza vaccine. The CDR3 DNA is TGTGCCAGCAGCTCGGACAGGGTGTCGCTCGAGCAGTACTTC. It yields the protein CASSSDRVSLEQYF.